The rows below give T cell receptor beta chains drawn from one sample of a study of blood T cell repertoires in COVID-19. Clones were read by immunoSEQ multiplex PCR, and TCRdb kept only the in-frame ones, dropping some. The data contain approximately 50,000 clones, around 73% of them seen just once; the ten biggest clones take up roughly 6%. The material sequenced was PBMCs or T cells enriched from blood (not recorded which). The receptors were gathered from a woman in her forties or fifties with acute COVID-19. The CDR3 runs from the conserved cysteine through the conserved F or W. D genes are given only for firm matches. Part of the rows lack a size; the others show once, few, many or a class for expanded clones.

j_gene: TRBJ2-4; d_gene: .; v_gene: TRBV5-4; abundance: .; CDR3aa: CASSLASRDRAKNIQYF; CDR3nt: TGTGCCAGCAGCTTGGCCTCCAGGGATCGTGCCAAAAACATTCAGTACTTC
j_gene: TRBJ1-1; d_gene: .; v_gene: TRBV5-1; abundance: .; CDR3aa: CASSQGNTEAFF; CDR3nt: TGCGCCAGCAGCCAGGGGAACACTGAAGCTTTCTTT
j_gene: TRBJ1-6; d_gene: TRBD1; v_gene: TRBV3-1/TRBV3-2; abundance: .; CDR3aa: CASSQDTGTGSSYNSPLHF; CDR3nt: TGTGCCAGCAGCCAAGATACCGGGACAGGGAGCTCCTATAATTCACCCCTCCACTTT
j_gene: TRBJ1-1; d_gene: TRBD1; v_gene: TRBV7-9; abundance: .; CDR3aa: CASSNQGAGTEAFF; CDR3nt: TGTGCCAGCAGCAATCAGGGGGCGGGTACTGAAGCTTTCTTT
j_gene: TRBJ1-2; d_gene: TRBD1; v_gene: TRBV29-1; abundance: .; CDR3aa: CSVRPNRGNRKGYTF; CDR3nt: TGCAGCGTTCGACCAAACAGGGGAAACCGTAAGGGCTACACCTTC
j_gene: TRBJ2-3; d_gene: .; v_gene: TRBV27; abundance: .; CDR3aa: CASRRRLGASTDTQYF; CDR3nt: TGTGCCAGCAGGCGGCGACTTGGGGCTAGCACAGATACGCAGTATTTT
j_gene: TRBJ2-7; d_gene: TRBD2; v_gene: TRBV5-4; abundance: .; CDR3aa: CASSFGGGSAYEQYF; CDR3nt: TGTGCCAGCAGCTTTGGCGGGGGATCGGCCTACGAGCAGTACTTC
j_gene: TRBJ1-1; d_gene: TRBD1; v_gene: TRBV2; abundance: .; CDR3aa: CAGRQGLVHTEAFF; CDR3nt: TGTGCCGGGAGACAGGGACTTGTACACACTGAAGCTTTCTTT
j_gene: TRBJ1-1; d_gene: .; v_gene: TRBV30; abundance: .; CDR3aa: CAWSGQGGTEAFF; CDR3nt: TGTGCCTGGAGTGGGCAGGGTGGTACTGAAGCTTTCTTT
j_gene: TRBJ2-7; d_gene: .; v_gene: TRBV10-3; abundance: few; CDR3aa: CAITGRRGNEQYF; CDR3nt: TGTGCCATCACGGGGAGGAGGGGCAACGAGCAGTACTTC
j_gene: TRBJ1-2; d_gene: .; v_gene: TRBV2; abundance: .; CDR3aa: CASRSTNYGYTF; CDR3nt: TGTGCCAGCAGATCGACAAACTATGGCTACACCTTC
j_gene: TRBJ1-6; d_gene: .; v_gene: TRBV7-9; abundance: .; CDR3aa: CASSLGAPGVNSPLHF; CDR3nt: TGTGCCAGCAGCTTAGGGGCCCCAGGGGTAAATTCACCCCTCCACTTT
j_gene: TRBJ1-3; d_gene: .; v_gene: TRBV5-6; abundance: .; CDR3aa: CASSFSNSGNTIYF; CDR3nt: TGTGCCAGCAGCTTTTCTAACTCGGGAAACACCATATATTTT
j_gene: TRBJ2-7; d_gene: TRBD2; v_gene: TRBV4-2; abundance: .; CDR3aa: CASSQEGLAGREQYF; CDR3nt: TGTGCCAGCAGCCAAGAAGGCCTAGCGGGGAGGGAGCAGTACTTC
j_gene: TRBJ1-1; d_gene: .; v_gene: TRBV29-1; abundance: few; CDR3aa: CSVPSGFFDRGTEAFF; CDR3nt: TGCAGCGTCCCCTCGGGGTTCTTCGATCGGGGGACTGAAGCTTTCTTT
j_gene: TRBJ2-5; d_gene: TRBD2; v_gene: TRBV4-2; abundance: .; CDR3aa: CASSQGRPPSGGALETQYF; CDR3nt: TGTGCCAGCAGCCAAGGTAGGCCCCCTAGCGGGGGGGCCTTAGAGACCCAGTACTTC
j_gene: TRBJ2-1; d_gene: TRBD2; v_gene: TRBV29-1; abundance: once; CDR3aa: CSVEDPYSGGYYNEQFF; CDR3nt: TGCAGCGTTGAAGACCCTTATAGCGGGGGCTATTACAATGAGCAGTTCTTC
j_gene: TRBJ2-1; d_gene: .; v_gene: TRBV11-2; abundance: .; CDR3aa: CASSLVGNNEQFF; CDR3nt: TGTGCCAGCAGCTTAGTCGGGAACAATGAGCAGTTCTTC
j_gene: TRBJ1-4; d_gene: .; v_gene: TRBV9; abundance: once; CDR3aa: CASSVGGRDFEKLFF; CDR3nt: TGTGCCAGCAGCGTAGGGGGCAGGGACTTTGAAAAACTGTTTTTT
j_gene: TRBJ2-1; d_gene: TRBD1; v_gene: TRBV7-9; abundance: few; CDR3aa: CATEGQGYNEQFF; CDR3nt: TGTGCCACCGAGGGACAGGGTTACAATGAGCAGTTCTTC